The present TCR beta chain was sequenced within a study of regulatory T cells in long-lasting Graves disease. Study results and limitations: Thyroid tissue went unexamined; only peripheral blood was analyzed.

Stated time point: newly diagnosed GD, antithyroid drugs for less than 3 months. RNA from PBMCs was the source of the TCR library. CDR1 is SGHTA, CDR2 FQGNSA, per germline. The germline V and J ends were trimmed by 5 bases and 0 bases, with 5 bases remaining between them. The length of the CDR3 is 13 residues. A remark on this clonotype: As yet, its antigen is unknown.

Combining iRepertoire HTBI primers with Arm-PCR of CDR3 regions, the authors built TCR beta libraries. In the source study's methods: The samples yielded approximately 62 TRBV and roughly 14 TRBJ segments. TCRdb called the multiplex PCR reads again in MiXCR, with one record for every CDR3 protein. TCRdb's processing, not the authors' own work, is the source of the V and J calls. The data contain approximately 440,000 distinct CDR3 sequences, about a sixth of them singletons. This sample was shared with a second study, whose subject was T cells in Graves' hyperthyroidism and ophthalmopathy. This second study says: In the blood, most expanded thyroid clonotypes above 0.001 appeared as well. A model of 13 V-J features distinguished ophthalmopathy from stable hyperthyroidism.

This sample comprised peripheral blood mononuclear cells (PBMCs), obtained at new diagnosis, from a patient treated with antithyroid drugs. The chain uses TRBV7-2 and TRBJ1-5; no clear D. The source of this sequence is a man between 40 and 49 years old with Graves disease. DNA of the CDR3: TGTGCCAGCAGCCAACATAGCAATCAGCCCCAGCATTTT. It yields the protein CASSQHSNQPQHF.